This T cell receptor beta chain came from a study of cytomegalovirus exposure and HLA in healthy donors. Overall study findings and caveats: The study recorded 160 or so TCR beta chains that were cytomegalovirus-associated.

The PCR made use of 60 Vbeta and 13 Jbeta primers. The data were produced by immunoSEQ multiplex PCR, yet TCRdb's version contains in-frame clones alone and is incomplete. The table records around 150,000 clones, 80% to 90% of them present only once. Those who donated were healthy bone marrow donors. Deletions cut 5 bases from V and 1 base from J, with 10 bases between. Germline V gives CDR1 SEHNR, CDR2 FQNEAQ (reference sequence). The CDR3 runs 14 residues. With respect to this clone: Its specificity is unknown.

The source of this sequence is a woman between 40 and 55 years old in good health and CMV-seropositive. The sequenced material came from PBMCs. The rearrangement joins TRBV7-9 to TRBJ2-3; D is undetermined. The CDR3 loop is CASSPTRGTDTQYF. Here the CDR3 DNA reads TGTGCCAGCAGCCCTACTCGGGGCACAGATACGCAGTATTTT.